This entry concerns a single TCR beta chain. This sample is part of a study of blood T cell repertoires in COVID-19. Study processing details: Using reference gene primer amplification, nucleated cell counts were estimated. Assay used: immunoSEQ multiplex PCR; TCRdb lists only in-frame clones, some missing. That table is the source of V, J and clone size, and D and trimming were worked out from the DNA. The sample shows fewer than 250,000 clones, 90% to 95% of them seen only once. This CDR3 comprises 16 residues. The J segment lost 6 bases and the V segment lost 3 bases, leaving 11 bases of the junction unmatched. Germline CDR1 and CDR2: GTSNPN and SVGIG (reference sequence).

Source material: peripheral blood. The sequence came from a man between 60 and 70 years old with COVID-19, enrolled during active disease. V gene TRBV30 combines with J gene TRBJ1-6; 7 nucleotides agree with TRBD1. CDR3 residues: CAWSPTGIGLNSPLHF. CDR3 coding DNA: TGTGCCTGGAGCCCGACAGGGATCGGCCTTAATTCACCCCTCCACTTT.